The 26 T cell receptor beta chains given below trace back to one sample, sequenced in a study of blood T cell repertoires in COVID-19. The data were produced by immunoSEQ multiplex PCR, yet TCRdb's version contains in-frame clones alone and is incomplete. The sample holds some 180,000 clones, around 90% seen once. The sample was peripheral blood. The receptors here all came from a man in his fifties with acute or convalescent COVID-19.

There are a few counts of this clone. V gene TRBV3-1 (or the pseudogene TRBV3-2) combines with J gene TRBJ1-1, with no clear D. Trimming cost V 1 base and J 5 bases, with 8 bases left between them. The germline gives CDR1 LGHDT, CDR2 YNNKEL (reference sequence). The CDR3 loop spans 13 amino acids. CDR3 coding DNA: TGTGCCAGCAGCCAAGTCCGAGGAACTGAAGCTTTCTTT. The encoded protein is CASSQVRGTEAFF.

This clone is a singleton in its sample. The CDR3 DNA sequence: TGTGCCAGCAGCTCAAGCGGGGGGCCCTCCTACGAGCAGTACGTC. This sequence encodes CASSSSGGPSYEQYV. V and J are TRBV7-2 and TRBJ2-7; TRBD2 agrees at 9 bases. The V gene end was trimmed by 4 bases and the J gene end by 0 bases; junction bases not matched to a gene: 4. The CDR3 covers 15 residues. Germline CDR1 and CDR2: SGHTA and FQGNSA.

This sequence joins TRBV5-1 and TRBJ1-1, with a tentative D call TRBD1 (6 bases). CDR3 length equals 13 residues. With 7 bases removed from V and 1 base from J, the gap between germline ends came to 11 bases. Per the germline V gene, CDR1 is SGHRS and CDR2 is YFSETQ. The CDR3 DNA reads TGCGCCAGCGCCCGGGACAAGAACACTGAAGCTTTCTTT. This gives the protein CASARDKNTEAFF.

The chain combines TRBV12-3 or TRBV12-4 with TRBJ1-1; D is uncertain. V lost 3 bases and J lost 8, with 7 bases in between. The CDR3 sequence is 11 residues long. CDR3 nucleotides: TGTGCCAGCAGTTTGGTGGCAGAAGCTTTCTTT. This encodes CASSLVAEAFF.

The rearrangement links TRBV6-4 to TRBJ2-1; 10 nucleotides line up with TRBD2. The germline V gene encodes CDR1 MRHNA and CDR2 SNTAGT. This CDR3 has 17 amino acids. V lost 3 bases to trimming and J lost 6 bases; unmatched junction nucleotides: 11. CDR3 sequence: CASSETLAGSGGNEQFF. The CDR3 DNA is TGTGCCAGCAGTGAGACACTAGCGGGGTCGGGTGGCAATGAGCAGTTCTTC.

This chain links TRBV5-1 with TRBJ2-1, with TRBD2 matching 11 bases. V was pared by 4 bases and J by 3 bases, with 6 bases of the junction left unmatched. Looked up from germline, CDR1 is SGHRS and CDR2 is YFSETQ. CDR3 length: 16 residues. CDR3 DNA sequence: TGCGCCAGCAGCCCGGGGACTAGCGGAGTCTACAATGAGCAGTTCTTC. Protein: CASSPGTSGVYNEQFF.

The V gene is TRBV28, the J gene TRBJ2-7, with a possible D match to TRBD2 (5 bases). V was trimmed by 6 bases and J by 2 bases, leaving 11 bases between them. The germline V gene has CDR1 MDHEN and CDR2 SYDVKM. This CDR3 comprises 13 residues. CDR3 sequence: CASSPGKAYEQYV. CDR3 nucleotides: TGTGCCAGCAGCCCCGGGAAGGCCTACGAGCAGTACGTC.

In this sample, this clone turned up once. V usage is TRBV27 and J usage is TRBJ1-1; D may be TRBD1 (5 bases). CDR3 length: 13 residues. Looked up from germline, CDR1 is MNHEY and CDR2 is SMNVEV (reference sequence). V gave up 8 bases and J gave up 4 bases, with 14 bases separating them. The CDR3 protein is CASGGVLGTEAFF. The CDR3 DNA sequence: TGTGCCAGCGGGGGGGTTCTGGGCACTGAAGCTTTCTTT.

This clone was counted once. This rearrangement joins TRBV5-8 to TRBJ2-7; D is perhaps TRBD1 (6 bases). With 0 bases removed from V and 3 bases from J, the gap between germline ends came to 13 bases. Germline values: CDR1 SGHTS, CDR2 YDEGEE. The CDR3 has 15 residues. The CDR3 DNA reads TGTGCCAGCAGCTTGGGGCAGGGGCGTCACTACGAGCAGTACTTC. As protein: CASSLGQGRHYEQYF.

The rearrangement joins TRBV18 to TRBJ2-5; 10 bases are shared with TRBD1. The CDR3 has 15 residues. The germline gives CDR1 KGHSH, CDR2 LQKENI. The ends lost 3 bases at V and 2 bases at J; junction bases unmatched: 3. CDR3 amino acids: CASSPDRGKQETQYF. DNA of the CDR3: TGTGCCAGCTCACCGGACAGGGGGAAACAAGAGACCCAGTACTTC. The full variable domain, its missing parts supplied by reference TRBV18 and TRBJ2-5, is NAGVMQNPRHLVRRRGQEARLRCSPMKGHSHVYWYRQLPEEGLKFMVYLQKENIIDESGMPKERFSAEFPKEGPSILRIQQVVRGDSAAYFCASSPDRGKQETQYFGPGTRLLVL.

This clone occurred once. This chain links TRBV6-5 with TRBJ1-2, with 8 positions matching TRBD1. CDR1 and CDR2 (germline): MNHEY, SVGAGI. This CDR3 spans 14 amino acids. V lost 10 bases to trimming and J lost 2 bases; unmatched junction nucleotides: 9. This CDR3 is CATRQGPLNYGYTF. The CDR3, as DNA: TGTGCCACCCGACAGGGGCCGCTCAACTATGGCTACACCTTC.

This clone was detected a few times. The chain combines TRBV15 with TRBJ2-5, with D possibly TRBD1 on 5 matching bases. This CDR3 spans 13 amino acids. Trimming took off 0 bases at V and 4 bases at J, with 6 bases between the two ends. Germline lookup yields CDR1 LNHNV and CDR2 YYDKDF (reference sequence). The CDR3 sequence is CATSRDRVETQYF. Written as DNA, the CDR3 is TGTGCCACCAGCAGAGACAGGGTAGAGACCCAGTACTTC.

The chain has TRBV29-1 and TRBJ2-1, with 8 bases fitting TRBD2. The CDR3 length is 16 residues. Germline lookup yields CDR1 SQVTM and CDR2 ANQGSEA. J gave up 0 bases and V 1 base, and 5 bases lay outside the gene matches. CDR3 sequence (DNA): TGCAGCGTTGAAGGGTCCAGCGGGAGCTCCTACAATGAGCAGTTCTTC. Encoded protein: CSVEGSSGSSYNEQFF.

This chain uses TRBV7-9 with TRBJ2-3, with D possibly being TRBD2 (6 bases). The CDR3 covers 13 residues. With 5 bases removed from V and 9 bases from J, the gap between germline ends came to 15 bases. Germline V lookup: CDR1 SEHNR, CDR2 FQNEAQ (reference sequence). CDR3 loop: CASSLPRGNTQYF. The CDR3 DNA sequence: TGTGCCAGCAGCCTCCCCCGGGGGAACACGCAGTATTTT.

The rearrangement links TRBV5-1 to TRBJ2-5; 9 positions match TRBD1. Germline V gives CDR1 SGHRS, CDR2 YFSETQ. The CDR3 contains 14 residues. V lost 4 bases and J lost 4; bases outside the gene matches: 5. The CDR3: CASSIRTGAETQYF. For the CDR3, the DNA is TGCGCCAGCAGCATTCGGACAGGGGCAGAGACCCAGTACTTC.

The chain links TRBV27 to TRBJ1-5, with D hard to call. The CDR3 loop spans 13 amino acids. Germline V gene sequence: CDR1 MNHEY, CDR2 SMNVEV (reference sequence). Trimming stripped 1 base from V and 5 bases from J, with 6 bases between. The CDR3 loop is CASSLYRDQPQHF. The DNA for the CDR3 is TGTGCCAGCAGTTTATACAGAGATCAGCCCCAGCATTTT.

The V and J genes are TRBV19 and TRBJ1-5; 9 bases are shared with TRBD1. Germline CDR1 is LNHDA and CDR2 is SQIVND (reference sequence). The CDR3 runs 13 residues. Trimming took 4 bases from V and 6 from J; bases not matched to a gene: 1. CDR3 in DNA: TGTGCCAGTAGTAAGACAGGGGGTCAGCCCCAGCATTTT. Translating gives CASSKTGGQPQHF. The variable domain in full, with the rest retrieved from reference TRBV19 and TRBJ1-5, is DGGITQSPKYLFRKEGQNVTLSCEQNLNHDAMYWYRQDPGQGLRLIYYSQIVNDFQKGDIAEGYSVSREKKESFPLTVTSAQKNPTAFYLCASSKTGGQPQHFGDGTRLSIL.

The chain recombines TRBV10-3 with TRBJ2-1; TRBD2 matches 9 bases. V lost 6 bases, J lost 5 bases, and 8 bases stayed unmatched. CDR1 and CDR2 from the germline V gene are ENHRY and SYGVKD. CDR3 length: 15 residues. CDR3 in amino acids: CAIRGFSGSDNEQFF. The DNA of the CDR3 is TGTGCCATCAGGGGGTTTAGCGGGAGTGACAATGAGCAGTTCTTC.

The V and J genes are TRBV18 and TRBJ1-5; D is unclear. CDR3 length: 13 amino acids. The germline V gene has CDR1 KGHSH and CDR2 LQKENI. With 3 bases removed from V and 4 bases from J, the gap between germline ends came to 7 bases. CDR3 loop: CASSPRENQPQHF. For the CDR3, the DNA is TGTGCCAGCTCACCGCGAGAAAATCAGCCCCAGCATTTT.

V usage is TRBV19 and J usage is TRBJ1-1; the D is unclear. This CDR3 has 16 residues. Germline CDR1 is LNHDA and CDR2 is SQIVND (reference sequence). The germline V and J ends were trimmed by 1 base and 5 bases, with 17 bases remaining between them. The CDR3 is CASSIGGRIARTEAFF. The CDR3, as DNA: TGTGCCAGTAGTATAGGAGGCAGAATAGCAAGGACTGAAGCTTTCTTT.

J is TRBJ2-3 and V is TRBV11-1; TRBD2 might be the D (7 bases). Germline CDR1 is SGHAT and CDR2 is FQDESV (reference sequence). Trimming stripped 5 bases from V and 5 bases from J, with 11 bases between. The CDR3 contains 13 residues. As DNA, the CDR3 is TGTGCCAGCAGCGGGGGGGGCTTAGATACGCAGTATTTT. Protein product: CASSGGGLDTQYF.

The chain is built from TRBV7-9 and TRBJ2-5; tentatively, D is TRBD1 (5 bases). V shed 7 bases and J shed 2 bases, with 26 bases lying between them. This CDR3 contains 18 residues. Germline CDR1 SEHNR, CDR2 FQNEAQ (reference sequence). The CDR3 coding sequence is TGTGCCAGCAACCCGGCCCCCGAAAACAGGTCACCACAAGAGACCCAGTACTTC. This codes for CASNPAPENRSPQETQYF.

V gene TRBV7-3 combines with J gene TRBJ2-2; D call uncertain. The V and J ends lost 3 bases and 6 bases respectively, with 8 bases between them. There are 13 residues in the CDR3. Germline V gene data show CDR1 as SGHTA and CDR2 as FQGTGA. DNA for the CDR3: TGTGCCAGCAGCTTTCTCGACTCCGGGGAGCTGTTTTTT. Its protein is CASSFLDSGELFF.

The rearrangement joins TRBV10-2 to TRBJ2-2, with D tentatively TRBD1 (5 bases). V was shortened by 6 bases and J by 6 bases, with 11 bases between the two germline ends. This CDR3 comprises 13 residues. Germline CDR1 is WSHSY and CDR2 is SAAADI. The CDR3 loop reads CASSEVGPGELFF. The CDR3 region has the DNA TGCGCCAGCAGCGAAGTGGGGCCCGGGGAGCTGTTTTTT.

The chain combines TRBV5-6 with TRBJ1-3; a possible D gene is TRBD1 (5 bases). The CDR3 length is 14 residues. The V gene lost 3 bases and the J gene lost 6 bases, with 13 bases spanning the gap. Germline V gene sequence: CDR1 SGHDT, CDR2 YYEEEE. For the CDR3, the DNA is TGTGCCAGCAGCTCCCGGACATACCAAAACACCATATATTTT. Residues: CASSSRTYQNTIYF.

The chain employs TRBV12-3 or TRBV12-4 and TRBJ1-1; unclear D gene. The V and J ends lost 3 bases and 8 bases respectively, with 7 bases between them. The CDR3 length is 11 residues. The DNA of the CDR3 is TGTGCCAGCAGTTTGACCGGGGAAGCTTTCTTT. Translation gives CASSLTGEAFF.